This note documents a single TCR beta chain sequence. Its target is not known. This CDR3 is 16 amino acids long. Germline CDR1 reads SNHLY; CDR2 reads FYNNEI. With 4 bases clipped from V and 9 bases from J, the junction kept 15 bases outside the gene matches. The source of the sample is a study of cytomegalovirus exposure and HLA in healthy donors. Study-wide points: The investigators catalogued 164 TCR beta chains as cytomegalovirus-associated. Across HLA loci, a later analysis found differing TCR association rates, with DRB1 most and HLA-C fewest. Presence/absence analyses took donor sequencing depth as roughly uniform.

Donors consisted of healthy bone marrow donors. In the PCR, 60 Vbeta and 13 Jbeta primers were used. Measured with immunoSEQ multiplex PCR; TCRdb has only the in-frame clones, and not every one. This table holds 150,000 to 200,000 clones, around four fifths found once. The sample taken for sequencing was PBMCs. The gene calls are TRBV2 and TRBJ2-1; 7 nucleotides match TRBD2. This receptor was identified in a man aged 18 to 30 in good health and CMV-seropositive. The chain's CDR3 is CASSGGVGGKFGEQFF. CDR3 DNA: TGTGCCAGCAGTGGAGGAGTGGGGGGGAAGTTTGGTGAGCAGTTCTTC.